Listed below are T cell receptor beta chains from one sample, sequenced in a study of read filtering for tumor transcriptome and immune sequencing. In TCRdb, the reads were re-called with MiXCR into one record per CDR3 protein. The profile shows some 130,000 distinct CDR3 sequences, less than 15% of them singletons. The sequencing sample was made of a population of CD138-negative cells sorted from bone marrow. These receptors came from a donor aged 40 or older with multiple myeloma. CDR3s include the opening cysteine and the closing phenylalanine or tryptophan. A D gene is named only where the DNA matches it firmly. Size tells how often a clone was seen (once, few, many) or the class of an expanded clone, and some rows leave it out.

j_call	d_call	v_call	cdr3_length	clone_size	cdr3_aa	cdr3_nt
TRBJ1-5	-	TRBV6-1	15	many	CASSEAWVSNQPQHF	TGTGCCAGCAGTGAAGCGTGGGTTTCCAATCAGCCCCAGCATTTT
TRBJ1-5	TRBD1	TRBV12-3/TRBV12-4	15	-	CASSRTGGDNQPQHF	TGTGCCAGCAGCCGTACAGGGGGCGACAATCAGCCCCAGCATTTT
TRBJ2-5	-	TRBV6-1	14	-	CASSVTRGQETQYF	TGTGCCAGCAGCGTTACTCGGGGGCAGGAGACCCAGTACTTC
TRBJ2-7	-	TRBV3-1	15	many	CASSQVRELSYEQYF	TGTGCCAGCAGCCAAGTTAGGGAACTCTCCTACGAGCAGTACTTC
TRBJ1-5	-	TRBV6-2/TRBV6-3	14	many	CASTQGGGTQPQHF	TGTGCCAGCACACAAGGCGGGGGGACTCAGCCCCAGCATTTT
TRBJ2-1	-	TRBV3-1	15	few	CASSQGLVSYNEQFF	TGTGCCAGCAGCCAAGGGCTAGTCTCCTACAATGAGCAGTTCTTC
TRBJ2-1	-	TRBV10-1	13	many	CASEPDGRNEQFF	TGCGCCAGCGAGCCGGACGGCCGCAATGAGCAGTTCTTC
TRBJ2-2	TRBD1	TRBV6-5	16	many	CASRFGQGRYTGELFF	TGTGCCAGCAGATTTGGACAGGGGAGGTACACCGGGGAGCTGTTTTTT
TRBJ2-5	-	TRBV7-3	13	many	CASSFGPQETQYF	TGTGCCAGCAGCTTCGGGCCCCAAGAGACCCAGTACTTC
TRBJ1-2	-	TRBV2	13	few	CASRPSGDYGYTF	TGTGCCAGCAGACCGTCAGGGGACTATGGCTACACCTTC
TRBJ2-2	TRBD2	TRBV5-1	17	many	CASTQLDREGPAGELFF	TGCGCCAGCACCCAGCTTGATCGGGAGGGCCCAGCCGGGGAGCTGTTTTTT
TRBJ1-4	-	TRBV6-5	13	many	CASSGTANEKLFF	TGTGCCAGTTCCGGGACGGCCAATGAAAAACTGTTTTTT
TRBJ2-1	-	TRBV12-3/TRBV12-4	14	many	CASSFTGRDNEQFF	TGTGCCAGCAGTTTTACAGGGAGGGACAATGAGCAGTTCTTC